The following is a T cell receptor (beta chain) sequence with its context. Its antigen is unknown. Base-call qualities are not available, and no considerably larger clone is one nucleotide away. This specimen includes other DNA sequences encoding the same CDR3. These data come from a study of shared clonotypes between healthy human individuals (TCRdb year 2020). General notes on the study: The cohort included a few men and a couple of women between 18 and 49 years of age. For each donor, three plates each were used for CD4 naive and CD4 memory, two plates were used for CD8 naive, and one plate was used for CD8 memory. The study deeply sequenced blood TCR repertoires of about 5 healthy adults to estimate repertoire size and the extent of clonotype sharing between individuals. Different laboratories and diverse techniques were used to prepare libraries and sequence TCR repertoires, to increase sequencing depth and limit assay-specific biases. Per donor, leukapheresis produced somewhere between about 0.94 and 9.5 billion PBMCs.

The donors were healthy, HIV-negative adults who had no recently reported acute infections or vaccinations. All donors were Caucasian adults living in Nashville, Tennessee, USA. CD4+ T cells were enriched through magnetic negative selection, after which naive cells were positively selected on CD45RA and the remaining negative fraction served as the memory subset. Blood was obtained by leukapheresis, after which PBMCs were separated by Ficoll-Histopaque density gradient centrifugation and cryopreserved in liquid nitrogen vapor phase. Analytical flow cytometry was used to check the purity and quantity of each magnetically sorted T cell population. Genomic DNA was isolated from each sorted fraction and quantified by UV absorbance on a Nanodrop 2000c. Spanning cysteine to phenylalanine, the CDR3 consists of 13 amino acids. Of all the DNA, just the CDR3 is kept, 39 bases in frame from base 1. V is reduced by 0 bases and J by 0 bases, leaving a spacing of 4 bases between them. The germline V gene (reference sequence) provides CDR1 SGHKS and CDR2 YYEKEE.

Using the deep immunoSEQ assay, TCR CDR3 regions were amplified from genomic DNA by multiplex PCR. Extracted genomic DNA from each cell subset was distributed evenly across all wells of several immunoSEQ 96-well plates, and each plate was treated as a replicate. For sorted subsets, approximately 190 ng of genomic DNA, equivalent to roughly 30,000 T cell genomes, went into each replicate PCR. Purified libraries were measured with a Qubit 3.0 fluorometer, size-checked on a Bioanalyzer 2100, and measured again with the KAPA Library Quantification kit. Every immunoSEQ 96-well plate was sequenced on a dedicated single-read 150-cycle Illumina NextSeq 550 flow cell. The original pipeline was this. Because the immunoSEQ output held only junctional sequences and lacked quality scores, the filtering could not match the filtering applied to full-length reads. Sequences were annotated with PyIR, a Python wrapper for IgBLAST v1.9, and V/J genes and CDR3 were assigned using IMGT germline references. Any read was removed if the V/J assignment was weak (E-value above 1e-6), the CDR3 was missing, or the read contained stop codons, out-of-frame junctions, or ambiguous translated residues. V3J clonotypes were defined by identical inferred V gene, J gene, and CDR3 amino acid sequence. To compute the percentage overlap between repertoires, the number of shared unique clonotypes was divided by the size of the smaller repertoire. Richness of each repertoire was evaluated using RTK rarefaction, the Chao1 estimator, and Recon v2.1 estimates of unobserved clonotypes. For all TCRbeta clonotypes obtained by the gDNA method from several donors, generation probabilities were computed with OLGA. What TCRdb holds here is the immuneACCESS table cut down to in-frame rearrangements. Part of the clones is not present; checked against another copy, under half of the missing clones reflect an unresolved V gene, and the others are unexplained. V, J and clone size derive from that table, while D and trimming were established from the DNA sequence. This sample is represented by 2 million to 3 million clones; 90% to 95% of them were singletons. Roughly 0.15% of the sample is held by the ten biggest clonotypes.

Overall study results and their limits: When several donors were compared, the shared fraction of clonotypes was around 5% for naive CD4, 3.5% to 4% for naive CD8, about 2.5% for memory CD4, and around 0.4% for memory CD8. Compared with non-shared clonotypes, clonotypes shared by all four sorted-subset donors had higher generation probabilities. Sampling was restricted to blood, and TCR repertoires in tissues likely differ from the TCR repertoires found in blood. Because the study included a small number of donors, the genetic and exposure-history diversity represented was limited. Pairwise subsampling indicated that sequencing depth was expected to affect the degree of clonotype sharing among donors. Even with the large sequencing depth, rarefaction of the sorted-subset datasets indicated that sequencing was incomplete. Naive subsets generally had larger estimated clonotype richness than memory subsets did.

The TCR was taken from a young man in good health. Sequencing was done on a sample of naive CD4+ T cells sorted from blood. The label giving this sample's cell subset or site can be read as: CD45RA+ positively selected. The sequence is built from TRBV5-5 and TRBJ2-7; the D gene identity is not certain. The nucleotides read TGTGCCAGCAGCTTGGGCAGCTCCTACGAGCAGTACTTC. Translation gives CASSLGSSYEQYF.